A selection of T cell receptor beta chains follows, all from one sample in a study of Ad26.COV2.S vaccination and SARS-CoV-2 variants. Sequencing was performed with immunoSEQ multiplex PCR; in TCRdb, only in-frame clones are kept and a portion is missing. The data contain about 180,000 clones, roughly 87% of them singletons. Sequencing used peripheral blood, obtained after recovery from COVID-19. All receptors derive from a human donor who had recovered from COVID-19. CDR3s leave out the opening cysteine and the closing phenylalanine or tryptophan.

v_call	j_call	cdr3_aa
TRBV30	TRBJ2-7	AWSITGIYEQY
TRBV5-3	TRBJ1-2	ARSTRGQGRDYGYT
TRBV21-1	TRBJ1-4	ASSSTRRVNEKLF
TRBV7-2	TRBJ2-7	ASSVSYEQY
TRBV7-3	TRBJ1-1	ASSLRDRGNTEAF
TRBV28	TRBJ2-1	ASNGAGGYNEQF
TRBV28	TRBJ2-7	ASRRQGLTYEQY
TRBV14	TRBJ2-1	ASSWLRYNEQF
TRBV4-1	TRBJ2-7	ASSPRSSGSSYEQY
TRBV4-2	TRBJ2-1	ASSQDITSEGALTV
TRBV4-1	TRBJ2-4	ASSQVRPGTISGSIQY
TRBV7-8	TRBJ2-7	ASSFPATSSYEQY
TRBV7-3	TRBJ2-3	ASSPLAGGLHTQY
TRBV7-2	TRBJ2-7	ASKGGPTSYEQY
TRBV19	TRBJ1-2	ASGTDYNYGYT
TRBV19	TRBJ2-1	ASSASGGTLYNEQF
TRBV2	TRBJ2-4	ASGLGQGAGKNIQY
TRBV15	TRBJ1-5	ATSRVGTIQPQH
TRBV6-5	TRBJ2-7	ASTTGRNYEQY
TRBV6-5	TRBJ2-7	ASSRVSTYEQY
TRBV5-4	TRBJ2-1	ASSPGLAGVSSYNEQF
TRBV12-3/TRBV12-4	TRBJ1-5	ASTRAKGPQH
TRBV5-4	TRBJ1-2	ASSLEAANYGYT
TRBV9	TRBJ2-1	ASSFSFSGGPSYNEQF
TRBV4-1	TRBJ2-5	ASSQDGPGAAETQY
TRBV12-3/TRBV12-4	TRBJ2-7	ASSLNGLGEQY
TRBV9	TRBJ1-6	ASSPQGRGRDSPLH
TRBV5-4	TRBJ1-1	ASSLVRENTEAF
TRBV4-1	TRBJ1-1	ASSSTQVRNTEAF
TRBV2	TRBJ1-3	ASSEQGTPGNTIY
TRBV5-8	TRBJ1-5	ASSNVISGTGNQPQH
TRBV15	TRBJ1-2	ATSRDHSNYGYT
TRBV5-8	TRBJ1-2	ASSLGSGYGYT
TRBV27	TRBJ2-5	ASSGTGAGVETQY
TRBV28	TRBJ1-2	ASGMGGKVVYGYT
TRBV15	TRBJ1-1	ATSRGEGNTEAF
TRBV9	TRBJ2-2	ASSVAGMGTGELF
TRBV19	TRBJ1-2	ASIGRDPRGYT
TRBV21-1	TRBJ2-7	ASSKNPFKRNTYEQY
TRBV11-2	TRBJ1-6	ASSWTPGQYNSPLH
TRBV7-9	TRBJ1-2	ASSLGGDFYSYGYT